Many counts were recorded for the clone carrying this T cell receptor beta chain. Its antigen is undetermined. MiXCR, run by TCRdb on the reads, gives a single entry per CDR3 protein. Here the sample spans hundreds of thousands of distinct CDR3 sequences, 20% to 25% being singletons. This entry is derived from a study of T cell repertoires in cytomegalovirus infection. Study as a whole: An indication of both CMV infection and matching HLA type came from public TCR beta signatures. Regarding the study as a whole: Across the ex vivo response, the dominant clonotypes were HLA-C-restricted CMV-specific TCR beta clonotypes.

Trimming took 3 bases from V and 0 from J, leaving 9 bases between them. This CDR3 is built from 15 residues. The germline V gene encodes CDR1 SEHNR and CDR2 FQNEAQ (reference sequence). This rearrangement joins TRBV7-9 to TRBJ2-1, with no clear D. This TCR was sampled from a human donor in good health (CMV status not recorded). Some clones in this sample may be carry-over from other donors' samples. The specimen sequenced was CD8+ T cells from PBMCs. CDR3 residues: CASSFQMSSYNEQFF. CDR3 coding DNA: TGTGCCAGCAGCTTTCAGATGAGCTCCTACAATGAGCAGTTCTTC. Supplemented by reference TRBV7-9 and TRBJ2-1, the full variable domain reads DTGVSQNPRHKITKRGQNVTFRCDPISEHNRLYWYRQTLGQGPEFLTYFQNEAQLEKSRLLSDRFSAERPKGSFSTLEIQRTEQGDSAMYLCASSFQMSSYNEQFFGPGTRLTVL.